These 26 T cell receptor beta chains originate from one sample sequenced in a study of blood T cells in healthy people across ages. A second PCR, run for about 6 to 11 cycles, used a sample-barcoded 5' primer plus a J-beta primer mix. From the 5' RACE reads, TCRdb called clonotypes with MiXCR, one entry per CDR3 protein. The table shows about 1,600,000 distinct CDR3 sequences, with 42% occurring only once. The sample comprised blood. The receptors were sampled from a woman between 18 and 29 years old in good health.

This clonotype was seen a handful of times. This chain joins TRBV5-1 and TRBJ1-6; the match to TRBD1 covers 8 bases. Trimming cost V 7 bases and J 6 bases; bases outside gene matches: 3. The germline V gene has CDR1 SGHRS and CDR2 YFSETQ. The CDR3 totals 13 residues. CDR3: CASGTGSNSPLHF. CDR3 nucleotide sequence: TGCGCCAGCGGGACAGGATCTAATTCACCCCTCCACTTT.

This clonotype was seen a handful of times. V and J are TRBV20-1 and TRBJ2-3, with D perhaps TRBD2 (7 bases). The germline V gene has CDR1 DFQATT and CDR2 SNEGSKA (reference sequence). The CDR3 is made up of 15 amino acids. Trimming shortened V by 3 bases and J by 1 base, and 14 bases separated the two germline ends. The CDR3 loop reads CSARGGGPRTDTQYF. CDR3 nucleotides: TGCAGTGCTAGGGGAGGGGGTCCCCGCACAGATACGCAGTATTTT.

This chain connects TRBV7-9 to TRBJ2-5; 7 nucleotides align to TRBD2. The CDR3 extends over 15 amino acids. Germline CDR1 and CDR2: SEHNR and FQNEAQ (reference sequence). The V segment lost 2 bases and the J segment 2 bases; nucleotides outside the gene matches: 5. Here the CDR3 reads CASSLRRAGQETQYF. In DNA, the CDR3 is TGTGCCAGCAGCTTAAGACGAGCGGGGCAAGAGACCCAGTACTTC.

The chain combines TRBV20-1 with TRBJ2-3; D is unresolved. The CDR3 is 14 amino acids. Per germline, CDR1 DFQATT and CDR2 SNEGSKA (reference sequence). The germline V and J ends were trimmed by 6 bases and 2 bases, with 15 bases remaining between them. CDR3 nucleotides: TGCAGTGCCTTAGGGTCACCGGCCACAGATACGCAGTATTTT. It codes for CSALGSPATDTQYF.

The rearrangement links TRBV10-3 to TRBJ1-4; 7 bases line up with TRBD1. Germline V gives CDR1 ENHRY, CDR2 SYGVKD. J gave up 6 bases and V 6 bases, and 7 bases lay outside the gene matches. There are 14 residues in the CDR3. The DNA for the CDR3 is TGTGCCATCAGCTCCGGGACAGCGGATGAAAAACTGTTTTTT. This sequence encodes CAISSGTADEKLFF.

On this clonotype itself: Germline and junction disagree at one end, which may indicate a read error. V and J are TRBV20-1 and TRBJ2-5; D might be TRBD1 (6 bases). The CDR3 loop spans 13 amino acids. In germline, CDR1 is DFQATT, CDR2 SNEGSKA (reference sequence). The CDR3 region has the DNA TGCAGTGGTAGAACAGGGAAGGGGGAGACCCAGTACTTC. It is translated as CSGRTGKGETQYF.

This chain connects TRBV5-1 to TRBJ1-1; D not certain. Between the trimmed V and J ends, which lost 6 bases and 5 bases, there was a span of 14 bases. This CDR3 region has 13 residues. Per germline, CDR1 SGHRS and CDR2 YFSETQ. CDR3 amino acids: CASMLGSGTEAFF. The CDR3 bases are TGCGCCAGCATGCTCGGGTCCGGGACTGAAGCTTTCTTT.

This chain connects TRBV19 to TRBJ2-7; 9 bases align to TRBD1. The J segment lost 5 bases and the V segment lost 6 bases, leaving 11 bases of the junction unmatched. Germline V lookup: CDR1 LNHDA, CDR2 SQIVND (reference sequence). The CDR3 contains 15 residues. CDR3 loop: CASRDLGTGLHEQYF. The CDR3 DNA is TGTGCCAGTAGGGACTTAGGGACAGGGCTGCACGAGCAGTACTTC.

This clonotype showed up just once. The J gene is TRBJ2-7, the V gene TRBV5-1; 12 bases are shared with TRBD2. V shed 1 base, J shed 7 bases, and the junction held 3 bases outside the gene matches. The CDR3 is 14 residues long. Germline V gives CDR1 SGHRS, CDR2 YFSETQ. In DNA form, the CDR3 reads TGCGCCAGCAGCTTGATGGGACTAGCGGGTGAGCAGTACTTC. It yields the protein CASSLMGLAGEQYF. Full variable domain (rest looked up from reference TRBV5-1 and TRBJ2-7): KAGVTQTPRYLIKTRGQQVTLSCSPISGHRSVSWYQQTPGQGLQFLFEYFSETQRNKGNFPGRFSGRQFSNSRSEMNVSTLELGDSALYLCASSLMGLAGEQYFGPGTRLTVT.

J is TRBJ1-3 and V is TRBV6-5; 7 bases are a match to TRBD1. The CDR3 is 16 amino acids. J was trimmed by 2 bases and V by 0 bases; bases with no gene match: 4. CDR1 and CDR2 from the germline V gene are MNHEY and SVGAGI. CDR3 protein: CASSYSGTDTGNTIYF. CDR3 in DNA: TGTGCCAGCAGTTACTCAGGGACAGATACTGGAAACACCATATATTTT.

The chain is built from TRBV10-3 and TRBJ1-4; D may be TRBD1 (5 bases). The V gene's germline CDR1 is ENHRY and CDR2 SYGVKD. V lost 0 bases, J lost 5 bases, and 10 bases lay in between. The CDR3 consists of 15 residues. Here the CDR3 DNA reads TGTGCCATCAGTGAGTCGGCGGCAGGGAATGAAAAACTGTTTTTT. Protein sequence: CAISESAAGNEKLFF.

This chain links TRBV2 with TRBJ1-4; D might be TRBD1 (5 bases). In germline, CDR1 is SNHLY, CDR2 FYNNEI. CDR3 length equals 15 residues. The ends were cut back, 8 bases at V and 0 bases at J, with 13 bases in the middle. CDR3 DNA sequence: TGTGCCAGCCTCACTTGGGGGGCAACTAATGAAAAACTGTTTTTT. It yields the protein CASLTWGATNEKLFF.

The chain uses TRBV28 and TRBJ1-2; D is possibly TRBD1 (6 bases). The CDR3 has 13 amino acids. Trimming took off 10 bases at V and 3 bases at J, with 15 bases between the two ends. Germline CDR1 and CDR2: MDHEN and SYDVKM. The CDR3 DNA is TGTGCCACAAGGTCAGGGGTTGACTATGGCTACACCTTC. Protein product: CATRSGVDYGYTF.

This clonotype was counted between two and nine times. The chain couples TRBV11-2 to TRBJ2-7; 10 bases line up with TRBD2. This CDR3 region has 15 residues. V lost 5 bases, J lost 2 bases, and 6 bases stayed unmatched. CDR1 is SGHAT, CDR2 FQNNGV, per germline. The CDR3 bases are TGTGCCAGCAGCAGACTAGCGGGTGGGGCCTACGAGCAGTACTTC. Encoded protein: CASSRLAGGAYEQYF.

This clonotype turned up a few times. The J gene is TRBJ2-3, the V gene TRBV3-1; D remains ambiguous. V was shortened by 5 bases and J by 4 bases, with 19 bases between the two germline ends. From germline, CDR1 is LGHDT and CDR2 YNNKEL (reference sequence). The CDR3 has 16 residues. The CDR3, as DNA: TGTGCCAGCAGCTACCTAACCTTTCCGGTCCCAGATACGCAGTATTTT. It specifies CASSYLTFPVPDTQYF.

The chain recombines TRBV7-9 with TRBJ2-3; D uncertain. V was clipped by 8 bases and J by 2 bases, with 11 bases between them. This CDR3 is built from 13 residues. Germline lookup yields CDR1 SEHNR and CDR2 FQNEAQ (reference sequence). The CDR3 DNA sequence: TGTGCCAGCGGTACAAGGGCCACAGATACGCAGTATTTT. Translating gives CASGTRATDTQYF.

This clonotype was counted between two and nine times. At one end, the junction sequence differs from germline, possibly due to a read error. The chain is built from TRBV10-3 and TRBJ1-2, with 8 nucleotides matching TRBD1. Per germline, CDR1 ENHRY and CDR2 SYGVKD. This CDR3 spans 12 amino acids. In DNA, the CDR3 is TGTGCCATTAAGGACAGGGAGGACGGCTCCACCTTC. Its protein product is CAIKDREDGSTF.

The CDR3 spells CSATGLTGETKNIQYF. CDR3 bases: TGCAGTGCCACCGGGTTGACAGGAGAAACGAAAAACATTCAGTACTTC. V and J are TRBV20-1 and TRBJ2-4, with D perhaps TRBD1 (6 bases). Deletions cut 6 bases from V and 4 bases from J, with 22 bases between. The germline gives CDR1 DFQATT, CDR2 SNEGSKA (reference sequence). The CDR3 spans 16 residues.

The chain combines TRBV27 with TRBJ2-7; unclear D gene. The CDR3 is made up of 15 amino acids. Trimming removed 2 bases at V and 3 bases at J, with 14 bases between. Per the germline V gene, CDR1 is MNHEY and CDR2 is SMNVEV (reference sequence). The CDR3 region is CASSLEGLLGYEQYF. The CDR3 nucleotides read TGTGCCAGCAGTTTAGAAGGCCTTTTGGGCTACGAGCAGTACTTC.

The chain combines TRBV7-8 with TRBJ2-1, with 9 positions matching TRBD2. There are 14 residues in the CDR3. The V gene's germline CDR1 is SGHVS and CDR2 FQNEAQ. The V gene end was trimmed by 5 bases and the J gene end by 6 bases; junction bases not matched to a gene: 5. CDR3 in amino acids: CASSIVLAGNEQFF. The CDR3 bases are TGTGCCAGCAGCATCGTACTAGCGGGCAATGAGCAGTTCTTC.

V gene TRBV15 combines with J gene TRBJ2-5; D might be TRBD2 (5 bases). This CDR3 has 16 amino acids. The V end lost 4 bases, the J end lost 1 base, and 16 bases lay between the germline ends. Germline V gene lookup returns CDR1 LNHNV and CDR2 YYDKDF (reference sequence). CDR3 DNA sequence: TGTGCCACCAGCACCGCGGTTAGCGAAGGCCAAGAGACCCAGTACTTC. Translated, it gives CATSTAVSEGQETQYF.

The chain carries TRBV27 and TRBJ2-5; 7 positions agree with TRBD2. CDR3 length: 16 amino acids. In germline, CDR1 is MNHEY, CDR2 SMNVEV (reference sequence). The ends lost 5 bases at V and 11 bases at J; junction bases unmatched: 20. The CDR3 reads CASSPLPRGRYNEQYF. The CDR3 DNA sequence: TGTGCCAGCAGTCCCCTCCCTCGCGGGAGATACAATGAGCAGTACTTC.

This chain's CDR3 is CASSLVQNQETQYF. Here the CDR3 DNA reads TGTGCCAGCAGCTTAGTGCAGAACCAAGAGACCCAGTACTTC. V gene TRBV7-6 combines with J gene TRBJ2-5; D gene uncertain. The CDR3 covers 14 residues. V was clipped by 1 base and J by 0 bases, with 6 bases between them. Germline values: CDR1 SGHVS, CDR2 FNYEAQ. The entire variable domain, with the rest obtained from reference TRBV7-6 and TRBJ2-5, is as follows: GAGVSQSPRYKVTKRGQDVALRCDPISGHVSLYWYRQALGQGPEFLTYFNYEAQQDKSGLPNDRFSAERPEGSISTLTIQRTEQRDSAMYRCASSLVQNQETQYFGPGTRLLVL.

The chain couples TRBV12-3 or TRBV12-4 to TRBJ2-2; no definite D call. This CDR3 is 15 amino acids long. V lost 1 base, J lost 2 bases, and 8 bases lay in between. CDR3 DNA sequence: TGTGCCAGCAGTTTAGATGCATCCAACACCGGGGAGCTGTTTTTT. This encodes CASSLDASNTGELFF.

This clonotype showed up just a few times. V and J are TRBV24-1 and TRBJ1-1; D is unclear. CDR1 KGHDR and CDR2 SFDVKD come from the germline V gene. V was cut by 3 bases and J by 2 bases, with 6 bases left in between. This CDR3 has 13 residues. CDR3 coding DNA: TGTGCCACCAGTGATATCTACAACACTGAAGCTTTCTTT. Translating it yields CATSDIYNTEAFF.

The chain joins TRBV10-3 to TRBJ2-1; D remains ambiguous. CDR3 length: 12 residues. Germline V gene sequence: CDR1 ENHRY, CDR2 SYGVKD. V was trimmed by 0 bases and J by 14 bases, leaving 11 bases between them. CDR3 region: CAISESIGIEFF. The CDR3 DNA follows: TGTGCCATCAGTGAGTCTATAGGGATCGAGTTCTTC.